Each of the 22 T cell receptor beta chains below was sequenced from the same sample in a study of CD8+ T cells in alopecia areata. Extracted RNA was reverse transcribed, and the resulting cDNA served as sequencing template. Clones were sequenced by immunoSEQ multiplex PCR, and TCRdb holds only the in-frame ones, with some missing. The sample shows over 120,000 clones, approximately 49% of them seen only once. The specimen comprised CD4+ T cells sorted from blood, sampled at week 0. Receptors originate from a human donor with alopecia areata.

The gene calls are TRBV2 and TRBJ2-6; 14 nucleotides line up with TRBD2. Germline V gene lookup returns CDR1 SNHLY and CDR2 FYNNEI. The CDR3 length is 21 residues. Trimming at V came to 2 bases and at J to 0 bases, leaving 9 bases not matched to a gene. The CDR3 is CASSEHGTSGGGSSGANVLTF. The CDR3 DNA reads as TGTGCCAGCAGTGAACATGGGACTAGCGGGGGAGGAAGCTCTGGGGCCAACGTCCTGACTTTC.

This chain uses TRBV7-2 with TRBJ2-7; TRBD1 aligns across 8 bases. The germline gives CDR1 SGHTA, CDR2 FQGNSA. The CDR3 runs to 18 residues. V lost 2 bases and J lost 4; bases outside the gene matches: 16. The CDR3, as DNA: TGTGCCAGCAGCTTACGGCAGGGGGCTCAATTTCGCACTTACGAGCAGTACTTC. Its translation: CASSLRQGAQFRTYEQYF.

The chain uses TRBV30 and TRBJ1-5; D is unclear. The ends were cut back, 1 base at V and 9 bases at J, with 13 bases in the middle. The CDR3 totals 13 residues. The V gene's germline CDR1 is GTSNPN and CDR2 SVGIG (reference sequence). In nucleotides, the CDR3 is TGTGCCTGGAGTGGAGGACCTCTATGGCCCCAGCATTTT. Protein: CAWSGGPLWPQHF.

The chain combines TRBV7-8 with TRBJ2-6; D uncertain. The CDR3 sequence is 15 residues long. V was clipped by 5 bases and J by 4 bases, with 12 bases between them. Germline V gives CDR1 SGHVS, CDR2 FQNEAQ. The CDR3 DNA reads TGTGCCAGCAGCCTAGGAACCGTCGGGGCCAACGTCCTGACTTTC. It translates to CASSLGTVGANVLTF.

The chain employs TRBV29-1 and TRBJ2-6; possible D gene TRBD1, 6 bases. Germline V gene data show CDR1 as SQVTM and CDR2 as ANQGSEA. V dropped 4 bases and J dropped 2 bases, with 15 bases sitting between them. The CDR3 extends over 16 amino acids. In DNA, the CDR3 is TGCAGCGTTGCCCCAGGGGTCTCTACTGGGGCCAACGTCCTGACTTTC. Residues: CSVAPGVSTGANVLTF.

This clone was detected a few times. V usage is TRBV29-1 and J usage is TRBJ2-7, with 7 bases aligning to TRBD1. The length of the CDR3 is 12 residues. J lost 5 bases, V lost 4 bases, and 5 bases had no gene match. Germline V gives CDR1 SQVTM, CDR2 ANQGSEA. The CDR3 DNA reads as TGCAGCGTTGTAGGGGGCATCAACGAGCAGTACTTC. It specifies CSVVGGINEQYF.

This rearrangement joins TRBV6-6 to TRBJ2-7; 11 nucleotides line up with TRBD2. Per germline, CDR1 MNHNY and CDR2 SVGAGI (reference sequence). V trimming: 2 bases; J trimming: 3 bases; junction bases outside the gene matches: 3. The CDR3 consists of 15 residues. CDR3 amino acids: CASSYLGLAGYEQYF. CDR3 in DNA: TGTGCCAGCAGTTACCTCGGACTAGCGGGCTACGAGCAGTACTTC.

The V call is TRBV4-3, the J call TRBJ1-1; D unclear. Trimming removed 1 base at V and 5 bases at J, with 5 bases between. This CDR3 contains 12 residues. Germline V gives CDR1 LGHNA, CDR2 YSLEER. In DNA form, the CDR3 reads TGCGCCAGCAGCCAAGGGCGAACTGAAGCTTTCTTT. It codes for CASSQGRTEAFF.

Regarding this clone: At the DNA level, this CDR3 is encoded by other sequences in the same sample as well. The rearrangement uses TRBV29-1 and TRBJ2-2; TRBD2 matches 8 bases. V trimming: 3 bases; J trimming: 4 bases; junction bases outside the gene matches: 1. Germline V CDR1 and CDR2: SQVTM, ANQGSEA. This CDR3 is built from 13 residues. CDR3: CSVDRGGTGELFF. In DNA form, the CDR3 reads TGCAGCGTTGATCGGGGGGGCACCGGGGAGCTGTTTTTT.

Only a few counts were recorded for this clone. The V and J genes are TRBV29-1 and TRBJ1-1, with D possibly being TRBD1 (6 bases). The CDR3 totals 13 residues. V lost 7 bases, J lost 3 bases, and 15 bases lay in between. Looked up from germline, CDR1 is SQVTM and CDR2 is ANQGSEA. CDR3 region: CSALGGAYTEAFF. The DNA for the CDR3 is TGCAGCGCGTTGGGGGGCGCGTACACTGAAGCTTTCTTT. Variable domain in full (rest from reference TRBV29-1 and TRBJ1-1): SAVISQKPSRDICQRGTSLTIQCQVDSQVTMMFWYRQQPGQSLTLIATANQGSEATYESGFVIDKFPISRPNLTFSTLTVSNMSPEDSSIYLCSALGGAYTEAFFGQGTRLTVV.

The chain recombines TRBV30 with TRBJ1-1; D not resolved. The CDR3 has 13 amino acids. Germline CDR1 reads GTSNPN; CDR2 reads SVGIG (reference sequence). The CDR3 spells CAQNRLMNTEAFF. The CDR3 region has the DNA TGTGCTCAAAACCGGCTCATGAACACTGAAGCTTTCTTT.

CDR3 loop: CASSSGRGGNQPQHF. Here the CDR3 DNA reads TGTGCCAGCAGTTCGGGGCGCGGAGGCAATCAGCCCCAGCATTTT. The chain couples TRBV6-6 to TRBJ1-5; TRBD1 might be the D (5 bases). Trimming left V 4 bases short and J 2 bases short, with 12 bases between. The germline CDR1 and CDR2 sequences are MNHNY and SVGAGI (reference sequence). This CDR3 region has 15 residues.

This clone was picked up a small number of times. This chain uses TRBV7-3 with TRBJ2-1; D is unclear. CDR1 is SGHTA, CDR2 FQGTGA, per germline. The CDR3 runs 12 residues. Trimming cost V 3 bases and J 3 bases, with 3 bases left between them. Written as DNA, the CDR3 is TGTGCCAGCAGCTTCAGCTACAATGAGCAGTTCTTC. Translated: CASSFSYNEQFF.

This chain links TRBV10-3 with TRBJ1-2; 9 bases are shared with TRBD1. This CDR3 is built from 15 residues. Per germline, CDR1 ENHRY and CDR2 SYGVKD. V gave up 2 bases and J gave up 2 bases; unmatched junction bases: 3. CDR3 sequence: CAISERGQGNYGYTF. The DNA for the CDR3 is TGTGCCATCAGTGAGCGGGGACAGGGAAACTATGGCTACACCTTC.

This chain connects TRBV7-9 to TRBJ2-4; either TRBD1 or TRBD2 may supply D (5 bases each). The CDR3 has 13 residues. CDR1 is SEHNR, CDR2 FQNEAQ, per germline (reference sequence). V shed 1 base and J shed 16 bases, with 17 bases lying between them. CDR3 DNA: TGTGCCAGCAGCTTAGACACCGGGACGGAATCTTACTTC. Its translation: CASSLDTGTESYF.

The chain employs TRBV29-1 and TRBJ1-2; D perhaps matches TRBD1 (6 bases). V lost 2 bases, J lost 4 bases, and 11 bases lay in between. Germline-derived CDR1 and CDR2 are SQVTM and ANQGSEA. CDR3 size: 13 residues. The CDR3 DNA follows: TGCAGCGTTGAAAGCGAGGGGGGCTATGGCTACACCTTC. Its protein product is CSVESEGGYGYTF.

The chain couples TRBV18 to TRBJ1-1; D is perhaps TRBD1 (6 bases). Per germline, CDR1 KGHSH and CDR2 LQKENI. The CDR3 is made up of 12 amino acids. Trimming took off 3 bases at V and 10 bases at J, with 12 bases between the two ends. The CDR3 nucleotides read TGTGCCAGCTCACCTTGGGTAGGGGGAGCTTTCTTT. It specifies CASSPWVGGAFF.

The chain is built from TRBV5-4 and TRBJ1-1; a weak D match, TRBD1 (6 bases). This CDR3 region has 14 residues. Looked up from germline, CDR1 is SGHNT and CDR2 is YYREEE (reference sequence). V lost 3 bases and J lost 0, with 9 bases in between. The CDR3 DNA reads as TGTGCCAGCAGCTGGGGGCGGGTGAACACTGAAGCTTTCTTT. It specifies CASSWGRVNTEAFF.

There are a few counts of this clone. The rearrangement uses TRBV4-1 and TRBJ2-7; D may be TRBD2 (5 bases). Germline V gives CDR1 MGHRA, CDR2 YSYEKL. The V end lost 4 bases, the J end lost 7 bases, and 14 bases lay between the germline ends. The CDR3 totals 13 residues. Written as DNA, the CDR3 is TGCGCCAGCAGCCGAACTCGGACTTCGGAGCAGTACTTC. Translation: CASSRTRTSEQYF.

This clone was detected a few times. The CDR3 sequence: CASSPQEQTGVGANVLTF. The CDR3 nucleotides are TGTGCCAGCAGCCCCCAAGAACAGACAGGGGTCGGGGCCAACGTCCTGACTTTC. The J gene is TRBJ2-6, the V gene TRBV7-2; 8 nucleotides line up with TRBD1. The CDR3 is 18 amino acids. J was trimmed by 4 bases and V by 5 bases; bases with no gene match: 13. The germline V gene has CDR1 SGHTA and CDR2 FQGNSA. The full variable domain, completed using reference TRBV7-2 and TRBJ2-6, is GAGVSQSPSNKVTEKGKDVELRCDPISGHTALYWYRQSLGQGLEFLIYFQGNSAPDKSGLPSDRFSAERTGGSVSTLTIQRTQQEDSAVYLCASSPQEQTGVGANVLTFGAGSRLTVL.

This clone turned up a few times. The sample has other DNA sequences that encode this CDR3 too. The chain carries TRBV29-1 and TRBJ2-5; D gene ambiguous. The CDR3 runs to 11 residues. Germline values: CDR1 SQVTM, CDR2 ANQGSEA. V lost 4 bases to trimming and J lost 2 bases, with 5 bases between them. The CDR3 here is CSVVGQETQYF. For the CDR3, the DNA is TGCAGCGTTGTAGGACAAGAGACCCAGTACTTC.

The chain has TRBV29-1 and TRBJ1-1, with D perhaps matching TRBD1 (5 bases). V lost 1 base and J 0 bases, leaving 6 bases between the germline ends. CDR1 is SQVTM and CDR2 is ANQGSEA in the germline V gene. There are 13 residues in the CDR3. CDR3 coding DNA: TGCAGCGTTGAAGGACAGCTGAACACTGAAGCTTTCTTT. It translates to CSVEGQLNTEAFF.